The text below deals with one T cell receptor beta chain. What it recognizes is unknown. The junction does not match germline at one end; this may be a read error. TCRdb re-called the reads with MiXCR, one entry per CDR3 protein. The repertoire holds approximately 300,000 distinct CDR3 sequences, with 25% to 35% as singletons. Germline V gene lookup returns CDR1 MNHNY and CDR2 SVGAGI (reference sequence). The CDR3 totals 17 residues. The data stem from a study of T cell repertoires in cytomegalovirus infection. The sample in question was cultured PBMCs, obtained from culture after CMV antigen stimulation. This TCR came from a human donor in good health (CMV status not recorded). Some clones in this sample may be carry-over from other donors' samples. The V and J genes are TRBV6-6 and TRBJ1-5; 7 bases line up with TRBD1. The CDR3 reads CASSYPGQRISDQPQHF. CDR3 nucleotides: TGTGCCAGCAGTTACCCGGGACAGCGGATTAGCGATCAGCCCCAGCATTTT.